A single T cell receptor beta chain is shown here with its context. From germline, CDR1 is SNHLY and CDR2 FYNNEI. Trimming removed 3 bases from V and 5 bases from J, with 13 bases in between. This CDR3 is 15 amino acids long. This sample is drawn from a study of identical twins. Each CDR3 protein gets one entry after TCRdb re-called the 5' RACE reads with MiXCR. The sample records hundreds of thousands of distinct CDR3 sequences, 20% to 25% being singletons. This sample was also put to use in a study of T cells expressing NK-cell markers. From that study: Only alpha-beta TCR T cells were sorted in several experiments, using an anti-gamma-delta TCR antibody. Whether expanded NKG2C+ T cell clones recognized HCMV stayed uncertain.

Sequencing was done on a sample of PBMCs. This chain joins TRBV2 and TRBJ2-2; perhaps TRBD1 as D (7 bases). The source of this sequence is a woman in her late teens or twenties in good health. The CDR3 sequence is CASSDDRAGTGELFF. In DNA form, the CDR3 reads TGTGCCAGCAGTGACGACAGGGCGGGAACCGGGGAGCTGTTTTTT.